This T cell receptor (beta chain) is drawn from a study of blood T cell repertoires in COVID-19. Profiled with immunoSEQ multiplex PCR; TCRdb holds only in-frame clones, not every one. Here the sample spans 200,000 or so clones, roughly 90% being singletons. The origin of this receptor is a woman aged 70-85 years with acute or convalescent COVID-19. The specimen was peripheral blood.

The CDR3 DNA reads TGTGCCAGCAGTGTAGAGCGGGGGGCCTACGAGCAGTACTTC. Translated: CASSVERGAYEQYF. This rearrangement joins TRBV6-4 to TRBJ2-7, with 9 nucleotides matching TRBD2. The CDR3 is 14 amino acids. The V gene end was trimmed by 4 bases and the J gene end by 2 bases; junction bases not matched to a gene: 3. The germline V gene has CDR1 MRHNA and CDR2 SNTAGT.